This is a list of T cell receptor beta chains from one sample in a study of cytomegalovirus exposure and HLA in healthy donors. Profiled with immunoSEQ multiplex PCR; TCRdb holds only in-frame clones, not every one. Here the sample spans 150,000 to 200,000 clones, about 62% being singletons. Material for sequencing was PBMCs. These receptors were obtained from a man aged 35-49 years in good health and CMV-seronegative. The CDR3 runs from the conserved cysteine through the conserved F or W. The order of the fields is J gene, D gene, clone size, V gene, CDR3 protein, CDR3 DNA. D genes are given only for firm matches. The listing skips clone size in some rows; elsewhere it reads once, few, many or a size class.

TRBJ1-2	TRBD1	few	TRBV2	CASSRDSDGYTF	TGTGCCAGCAGCCGGGACAGCGATGGCTACACCTTC
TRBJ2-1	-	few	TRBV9	CASSAPSGLSYNEQFF	TGTGCCAGCAGCGCCCCGAGCGGTCTCTCCTACAATGAGCAGTTCTTC
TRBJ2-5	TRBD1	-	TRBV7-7	CASSPGQGAGETQYF	TGTGCTAGCAGCCCGGGACAGGGGGCGGGGGAGACCCAGTACTTC
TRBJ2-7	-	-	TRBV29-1	CSVEEGEAGAYEQYF	TGCAGCGTTGAAGAGGGAGAAGCAGGGGCCTACGAGCAGTACTTC
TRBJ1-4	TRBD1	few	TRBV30	CAWSVGTATNEKLFF	TGTGCCTGGAGTGTAGGGACAGCAACTAATGAAAAACTGTTTTTT
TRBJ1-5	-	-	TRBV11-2	CASSLALSNQPQHF	TGTGCCAGCAGCTTAGCTTTGAGCAATCAGCCCCAGCATTTT
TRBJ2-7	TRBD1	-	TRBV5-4	CASSLTGVHEQYF	TGTGCCAGCAGCCTAACAGGGGTCCACGAGCAGTACTTC
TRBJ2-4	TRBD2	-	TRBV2	CASSEASLAGGSIQYF	TGTGCCAGCAGTGAAGCGTCACTAGCGGGAGGAAGCATTCAGTACTTC
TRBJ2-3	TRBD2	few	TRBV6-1	CASGQRGVGDTQYF	TGTGCCAGCGGACAGCGGGGGGTAGGAGATACGCAGTATTTT
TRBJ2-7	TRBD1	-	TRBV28	CASMGRDRVLEQYF	TGTGCCAGCATGGGCCGGGACAGGGTCCTCGAGCAGTACTTC
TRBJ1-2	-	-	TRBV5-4	CASSLDRNYGYTF	TGTGCCAGCAGCTTGGACAGGAACTATGGCTACACCTTC
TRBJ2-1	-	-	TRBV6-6	CASSYRPGIRGVEQFF	TGTGCCAGCAGTTACAGGCCGGGAATCCGCGGTGTTGAGCAGTTCTTC
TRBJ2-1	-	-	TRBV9	CASSVGGGGYNEQFF	TGTGCCAGCAGCGTAGGAGGCGGAGGGTACAATGAGCAGTTCTTC
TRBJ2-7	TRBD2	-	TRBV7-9	CASSSWTSFYEQYF	TGTGCCAGCAGCTCCTGGACTAGTTTTTACGAGCAGTACTTC
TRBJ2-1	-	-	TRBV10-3	CAISQGGANEQFF	TGTGCCATCAGTCAAGGGGGAGCCAATGAGCAGTTCTTC
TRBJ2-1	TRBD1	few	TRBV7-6	CASSIGTGGHVRQFF	TGTGCCAGCAGCATCGGGACAGGGGGTCACGTCCGGCAGTTCTTC
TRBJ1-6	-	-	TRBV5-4	CASSFKQNNNSPLHF	TGTGCCAGCAGCTTTAAACAGAACAATAATTCACCCCTCCACTTT
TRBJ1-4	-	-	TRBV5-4	CASSLGMATDRPEKLFF	TGTGCCAGCAGCTTGGGGATGGCTACAGACAGGCCTGAAAAACTGTTTTTT
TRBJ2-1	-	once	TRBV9	CASSVGTKVEQFF	TGTGCCAGCAGCGTCGGGACAAAGGTTGAGCAGTTCTTC